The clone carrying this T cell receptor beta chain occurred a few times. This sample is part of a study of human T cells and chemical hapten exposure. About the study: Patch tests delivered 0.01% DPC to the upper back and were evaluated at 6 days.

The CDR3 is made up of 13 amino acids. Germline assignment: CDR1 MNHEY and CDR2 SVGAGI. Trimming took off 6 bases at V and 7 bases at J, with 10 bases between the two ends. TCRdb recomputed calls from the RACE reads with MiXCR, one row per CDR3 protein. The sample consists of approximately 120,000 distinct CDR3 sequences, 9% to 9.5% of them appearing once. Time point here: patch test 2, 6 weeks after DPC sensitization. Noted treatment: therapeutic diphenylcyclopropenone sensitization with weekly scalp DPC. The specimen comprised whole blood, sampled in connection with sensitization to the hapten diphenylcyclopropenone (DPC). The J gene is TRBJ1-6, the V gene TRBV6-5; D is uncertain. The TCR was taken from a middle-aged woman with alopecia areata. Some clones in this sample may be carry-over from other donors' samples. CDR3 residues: CASSQVINSPLHF. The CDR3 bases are TGTGCCAGCAGCCAGGTTATAAATTCACCCCTCCACTTT.